This T cell receptor beta chain was sequenced for a study of cytomegalovirus exposure and HLA in healthy donors. The donors were healthy bone marrow donors. The CDR3 spans 12 residues. Per the germline V gene, CDR1 is SQVTM and CDR2 is ANQGSEA. Between the trimmed V and J ends, which lost 7 bases and 3 bases, there was a span of 10 bases. Study-level results: TCR beta V segments were, for the most part, productive about 87% or about 30% of the time in an earlier analysis.

Notes on this clone: What it binds is not known.

PCR employed 60 Vbeta and 13 Jbeta primers. Produced via immunoSEQ multiplex PCR; TCRdb's table is partial and in-frame only. The table shows 150,000 to 200,000 clones, with over 70% occurring only once. This clonotype was obtained from a female donor in good health and CMV-seronegative. Sequencing input: PBMCs. The chain has TRBV29-1 and TRBJ1-3, with D uncertain. The CDR3 spells CSGMADGNTIYF. The CDR3 DNA is TGCAGCGGAATGGCAGATGGAAACACCATATATTTT.